The clone carrying this TCR beta chain was found many times. This CDR3 is built from 13 residues. The germline V and J ends were trimmed by 8 bases and 0 bases, with 10 bases remaining between them. CDR1 is MDHEN, CDR2 SYDVKM, per germline. This sample is drawn from a study of T cell repertoires in cytomegalovirus infection. The overall study: An indication of both CMV infection and matching HLA type came from public TCR beta signatures.

TCRdb redid the calling of the reads with MiXCR, one entry per CDR3 protein. The sample consists of about 260,000 distinct CDR3 sequences, about 13% of them appearing once. This receptor was identified in a human donor in good health (CMV status not recorded). Some clones in this sample may be carry-over from other donors' samples. The chain employs TRBV28 and TRBJ1-1, with D perhaps matching TRBD1 (6 bases). The sequenced sample was PBMCs. In DNA form, the CDR3 reads TGTGCCAGCGGACAGACTATGAACACTGAAGCTTTCTTT. This encodes CASGQTMNTEAFF.